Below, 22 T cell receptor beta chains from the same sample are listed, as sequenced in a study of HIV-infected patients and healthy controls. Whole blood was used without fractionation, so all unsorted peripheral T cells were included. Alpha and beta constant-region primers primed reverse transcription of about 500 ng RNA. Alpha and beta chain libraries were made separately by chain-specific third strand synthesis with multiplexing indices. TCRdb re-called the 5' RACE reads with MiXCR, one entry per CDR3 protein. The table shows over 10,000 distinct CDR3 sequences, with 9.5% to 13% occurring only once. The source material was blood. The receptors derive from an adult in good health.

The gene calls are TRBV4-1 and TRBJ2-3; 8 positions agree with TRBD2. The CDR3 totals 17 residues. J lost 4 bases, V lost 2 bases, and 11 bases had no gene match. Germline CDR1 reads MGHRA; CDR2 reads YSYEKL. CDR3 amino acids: CASSQLRAGVRPDTQYF. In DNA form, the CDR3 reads TGCGCCAGCAGCCAACTTCGAGCGGGAGTAAGGCCAGATACGCAGTATTTT.

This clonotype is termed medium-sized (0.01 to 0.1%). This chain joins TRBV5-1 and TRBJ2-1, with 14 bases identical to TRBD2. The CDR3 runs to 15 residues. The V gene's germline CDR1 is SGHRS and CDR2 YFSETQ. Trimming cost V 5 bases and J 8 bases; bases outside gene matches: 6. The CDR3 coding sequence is TGCGCCAGCAGATCAGGACTAGCGGGAGGCCATGAGCAGTTCTTC. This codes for CASRSGLAGGHEQFF.

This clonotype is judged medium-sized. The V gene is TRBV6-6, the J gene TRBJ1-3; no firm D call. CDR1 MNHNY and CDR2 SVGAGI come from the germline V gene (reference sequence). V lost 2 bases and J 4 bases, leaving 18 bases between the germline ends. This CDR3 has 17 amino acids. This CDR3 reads CASSYDPTRPAGNTIYF. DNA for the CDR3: TGTGCCAGCAGTTACGATCCGACACGTCCTGCAGGAAACACCATATATTTT.

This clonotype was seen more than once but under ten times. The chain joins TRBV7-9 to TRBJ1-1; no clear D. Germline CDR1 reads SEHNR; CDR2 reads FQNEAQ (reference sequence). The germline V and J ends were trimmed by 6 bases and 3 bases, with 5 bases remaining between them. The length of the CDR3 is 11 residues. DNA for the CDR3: TGTGCCAGCAGTCTATACACTGAAGCTTTCTTT. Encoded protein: CASSLYTEAFF.

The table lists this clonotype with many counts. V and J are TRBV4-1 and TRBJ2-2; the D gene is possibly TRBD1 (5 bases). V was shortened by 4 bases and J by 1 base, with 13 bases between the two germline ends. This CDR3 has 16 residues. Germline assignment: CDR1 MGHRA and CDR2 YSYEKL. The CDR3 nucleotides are TGCGCCAGCAGCCCCCGCCCAGGGAAGAACACCGGGGAGCTGTTTTTT. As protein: CASSPRPGKNTGELFF.

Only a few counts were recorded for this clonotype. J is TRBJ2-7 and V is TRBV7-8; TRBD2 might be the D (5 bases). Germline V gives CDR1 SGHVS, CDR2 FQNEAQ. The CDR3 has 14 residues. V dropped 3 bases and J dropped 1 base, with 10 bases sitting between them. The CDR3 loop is CASSFGLKSYEQYF. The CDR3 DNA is TGTGCCAGCAGCTTCGGACTCAAATCCTACGAGCAGTACTTC.

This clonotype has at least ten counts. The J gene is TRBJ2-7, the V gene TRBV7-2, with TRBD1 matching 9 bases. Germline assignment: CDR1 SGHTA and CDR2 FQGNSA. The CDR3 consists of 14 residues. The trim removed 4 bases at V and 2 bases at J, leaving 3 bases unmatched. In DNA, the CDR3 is TGTGCCAGCAGCTCGGACAGGGGACCCTACGAGCAGTACTTC. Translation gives CASSSDRGPYEQYF.

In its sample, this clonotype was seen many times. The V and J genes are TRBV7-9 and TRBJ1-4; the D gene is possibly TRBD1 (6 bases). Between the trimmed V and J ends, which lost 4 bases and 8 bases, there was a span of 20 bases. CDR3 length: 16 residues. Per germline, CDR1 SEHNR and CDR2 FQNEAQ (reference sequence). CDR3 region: CASSSSGNRVGEKLFF. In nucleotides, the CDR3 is TGTGCCAGCAGCTCAAGCGGCAACAGGGTTGGGGAAAAACTGTTTTTT. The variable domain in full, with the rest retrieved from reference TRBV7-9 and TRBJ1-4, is DTGVSQNPRHKITKRGQNVTFRCDPISEHNRLYWYRQTLGQGPEFLTYFQNEAQLEKSRLLSDRFSAERPKGSFSTLEIQRTEQGDSAMYLCASSSSGNRVGEKLFFGSGTQLSVL.

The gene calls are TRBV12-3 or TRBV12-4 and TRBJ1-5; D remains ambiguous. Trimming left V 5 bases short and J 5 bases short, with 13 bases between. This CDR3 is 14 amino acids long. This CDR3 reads CASSPNPRDQPQHF. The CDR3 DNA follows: TGTGCCAGCAGTCCAAACCCGCGGGATCAGCCCCAGCATTTT.

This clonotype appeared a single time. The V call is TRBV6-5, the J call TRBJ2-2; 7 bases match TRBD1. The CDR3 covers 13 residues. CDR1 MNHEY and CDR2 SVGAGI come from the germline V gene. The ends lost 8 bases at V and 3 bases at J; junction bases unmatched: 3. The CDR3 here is CASGTAYTGELFF. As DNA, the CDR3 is TGTGCCAGCGGGACAGCATACACCGGGGAGCTGTTTTTT.

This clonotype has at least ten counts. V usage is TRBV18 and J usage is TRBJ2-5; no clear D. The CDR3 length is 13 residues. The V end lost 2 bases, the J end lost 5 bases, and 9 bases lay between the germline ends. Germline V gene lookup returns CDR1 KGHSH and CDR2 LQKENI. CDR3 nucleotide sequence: TGTGCCAGCTCACCAGGAAATGCTGAGACCCAGTACTTC. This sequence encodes CASSPGNAETQYF.

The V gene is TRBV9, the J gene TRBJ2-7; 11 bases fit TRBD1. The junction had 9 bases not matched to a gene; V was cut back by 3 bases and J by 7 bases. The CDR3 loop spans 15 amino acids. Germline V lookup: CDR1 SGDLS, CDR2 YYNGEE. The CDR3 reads CASSASDRGREEQYF. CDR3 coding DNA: TGTGCCAGCAGCGCCTCGGACAGGGGGCGGGAAGAGCAGTACTTC. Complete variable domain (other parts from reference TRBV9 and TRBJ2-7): DSGVTQTPKHLITATGQRVTLRCSPRSGDLSVYWYQQSLDQGLQFLIQYYNGEERAKGNILERFSAQQFPDLHSELNLSSLELGDSALYFCASSASDRGREEQYFGPGTRLTVT.

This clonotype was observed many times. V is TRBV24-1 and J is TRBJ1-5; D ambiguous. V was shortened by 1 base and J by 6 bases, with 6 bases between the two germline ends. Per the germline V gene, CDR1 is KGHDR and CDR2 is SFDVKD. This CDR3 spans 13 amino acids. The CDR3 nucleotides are TGTGCCACCAGTGATTTTTCGGGTCAGCCCCAGCATTTT. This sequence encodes CATSDFSGQPQHF.

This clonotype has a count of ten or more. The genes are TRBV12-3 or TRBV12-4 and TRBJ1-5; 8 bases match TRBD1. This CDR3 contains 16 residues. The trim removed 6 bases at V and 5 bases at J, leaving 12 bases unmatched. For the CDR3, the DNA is TGTGCCAGCAGCCTAGAGACAGGGGCTATATATCAGCCCCAGCATTTT. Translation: CASSLETGAIYQPQHF.

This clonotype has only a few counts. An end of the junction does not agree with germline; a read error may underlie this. CDR3 amino acids: CTSSEELAGGPVAKNIQYF. The CDR3 DNA is TGCACCAGCAGCGAAGAACTAGCGGGAGGGCCGGTAGCCAAAAACATTCAGTACTTC. The chain is built from TRBV4-1 and TRBJ2-4; 13 bases align to TRBD2. This CDR3 is built from 19 residues. CDR1 and CDR2 from the germline V gene are MGHRA and YSYEKL.

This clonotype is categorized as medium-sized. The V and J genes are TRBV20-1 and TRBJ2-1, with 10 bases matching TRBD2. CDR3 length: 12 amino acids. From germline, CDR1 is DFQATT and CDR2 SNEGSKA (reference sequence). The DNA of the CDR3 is TGCAGCGGGACTAGCGATTACAATGAGCAGTTCTTC. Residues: CSGTSDYNEQFF.

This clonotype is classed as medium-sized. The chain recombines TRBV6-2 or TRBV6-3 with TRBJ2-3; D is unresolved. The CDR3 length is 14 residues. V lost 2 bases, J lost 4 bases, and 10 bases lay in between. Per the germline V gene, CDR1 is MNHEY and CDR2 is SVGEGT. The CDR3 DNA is TGTGCCAGCAGTTACCGCCAGGCGCCAGATACGCAGTATTTT. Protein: CASSYRQAPDTQYF.

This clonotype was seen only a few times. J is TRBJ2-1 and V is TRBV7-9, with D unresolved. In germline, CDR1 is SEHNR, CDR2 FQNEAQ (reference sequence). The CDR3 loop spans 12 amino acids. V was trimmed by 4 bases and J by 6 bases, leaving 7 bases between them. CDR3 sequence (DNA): TGTGCCAGCAGCTCGCTCTCCAATGAGCAGTTCTTC. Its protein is CASSSLSNEQFF.

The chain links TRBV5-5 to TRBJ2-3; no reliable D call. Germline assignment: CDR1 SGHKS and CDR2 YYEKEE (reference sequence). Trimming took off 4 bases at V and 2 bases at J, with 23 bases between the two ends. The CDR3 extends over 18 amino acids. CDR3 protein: CASSAPHGLSPYTDTQYF. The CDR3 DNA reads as TGTGCCAGCAGCGCGCCTCATGGGCTAAGCCCTTACACAGATACGCAGTATTTT.

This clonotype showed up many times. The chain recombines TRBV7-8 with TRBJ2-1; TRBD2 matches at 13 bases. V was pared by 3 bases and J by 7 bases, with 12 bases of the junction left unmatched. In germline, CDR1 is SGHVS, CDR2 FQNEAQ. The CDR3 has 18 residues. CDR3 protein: CASSLVTRTSGRGNEQFF. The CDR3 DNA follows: TGTGCCAGCAGCTTGGTAACCAGGACTAGCGGGAGAGGTAATGAGCAGTTCTTC. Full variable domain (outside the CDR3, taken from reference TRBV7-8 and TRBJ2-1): GAGVSQSPRYKVAKRGQDVALRCDPISGHVSLFWYQQALGQGPEFLTYFQNEAQLDKSGLPSDRFFAERPEGSVSTLKIQRTQQEDSAVYLCASSLVTRTSGRGNEQFFGPGTRLTVL.

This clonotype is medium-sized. The CDR3 region has the DNA TGTGCCAGCAGCTCCCCAACAGGGTCCTACGAGCAGTACTTC. The encoded protein is CASSSPTGSYEQYF. V usage is TRBV6-2 or TRBV6-3 and J usage is TRBJ2-7, with D perhaps matching TRBD1 (6 bases). Germline assignment: CDR1 MNHEY and CDR2 SVGEGT. V dropped 6 bases and J dropped 1 base, with 13 bases sitting between them. This CDR3 is built from 14 residues.

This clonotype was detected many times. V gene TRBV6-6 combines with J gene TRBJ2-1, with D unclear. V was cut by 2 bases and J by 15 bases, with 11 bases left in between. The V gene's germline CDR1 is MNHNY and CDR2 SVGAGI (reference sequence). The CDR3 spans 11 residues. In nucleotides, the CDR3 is TGTGCCAGCAGTTACGAGTGGGGTCCGTTCTTC. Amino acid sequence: CASSYEWGPFF.